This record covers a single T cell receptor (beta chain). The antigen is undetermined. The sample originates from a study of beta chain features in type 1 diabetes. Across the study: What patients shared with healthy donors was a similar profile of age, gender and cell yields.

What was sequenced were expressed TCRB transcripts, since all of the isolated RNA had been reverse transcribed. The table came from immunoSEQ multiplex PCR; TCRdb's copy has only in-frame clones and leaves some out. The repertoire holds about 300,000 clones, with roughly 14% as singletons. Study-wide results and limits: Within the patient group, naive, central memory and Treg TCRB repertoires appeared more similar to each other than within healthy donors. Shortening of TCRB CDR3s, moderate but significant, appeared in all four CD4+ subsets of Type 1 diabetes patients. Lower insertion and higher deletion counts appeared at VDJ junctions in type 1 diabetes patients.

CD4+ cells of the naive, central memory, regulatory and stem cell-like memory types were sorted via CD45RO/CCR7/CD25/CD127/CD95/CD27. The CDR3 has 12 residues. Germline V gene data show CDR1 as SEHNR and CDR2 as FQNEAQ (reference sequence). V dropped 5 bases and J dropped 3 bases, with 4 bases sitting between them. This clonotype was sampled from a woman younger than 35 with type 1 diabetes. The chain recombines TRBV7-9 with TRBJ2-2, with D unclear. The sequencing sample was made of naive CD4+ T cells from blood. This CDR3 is CASSPYTGELFF. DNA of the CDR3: TGTGCCAGCAGCCCCTACACCGGGGAGCTGTTTTTT.